A single sample is the source of the 10 T cell receptor beta chains below, sequenced in a study of tumor-infiltrating lymphocytes in localized non-small cell lung cancer. The assay was immunoSEQ multiplex PCR, and TCRdb's table has in-frame clones only and misses some. The sample shows 10,000 to 12,000 clones, about 62% of them seen only once. Sequencing was performed on lung tumor tissue. Source of these receptors: a human donor with non-small cell lung cancer.

The CDR3 nucleotides read TGTGCCAGCAGCCGACTGACAGGGGTCAATGAGCAGTTCTTC. Protein sequence: CASSRLTGVNEQFF. This sequence joins TRBV5-5 and TRBJ2-1, with 8 nucleotides matching TRBD1. Germline V gene lookup returns CDR1 SGHKS and CDR2 YYEKEE (reference sequence). J gave up 6 bases and V 4 bases, and 6 bases lay outside the gene matches. The CDR3 totals 14 residues.

This clone turned up a few times. The chain couples TRBV5-1 to TRBJ2-5, with 10 bases aligning to TRBD2. The germline V gene encodes CDR1 SGHRS and CDR2 YFSETQ. The V segment lost 4 bases and the J segment 1 base; nucleotides outside the gene matches: 10. CDR3 size: 17 residues. CDR3 amino acids: CASSAAGLAGAQETQYF. The DNA of the CDR3 is TGCGCCAGCAGCGCGGCGGGGCTAGCGGGAGCCCAAGAGACCCAGTACTTC.

The chain employs TRBV11-2 and TRBJ2-2; TRBD2 agrees at 11 bases. V dropped 4 bases and J dropped 1; count of bases not matched to a gene: 2. CDR1 and CDR2 (germline): SGHAT, FQNNGV. CDR3 length: 16 amino acids. CDR3 sequence reads: CASSSGTSGNTGELFF. The DNA of the CDR3 is TGTGCCAGCAGCTCCGGGACTAGCGGGAACACCGGGGAGCTGTTTTTT.

J is TRBJ1-1 and V is TRBV6-5, with a possible D match to TRBD1 (6 bases). Looked up from germline, CDR1 is MNHEY and CDR2 is SVGAGI. The CDR3 loop spans 14 amino acids. V lost 4 bases and J 1 base, leaving 10 bases between the germline ends. In nucleotides, the CDR3 is TGTGCCAGCAGTTCCGGGACACCGAACACTGAAGCTTTCTTT. This codes for CASSSGTPNTEAFF.

The chain has TRBV11-2 and TRBJ1-4; no clear D. The CDR3 sequence is 15 residues long. Germline lookup yields CDR1 SGHAT and CDR2 FQNNGV. Deletions cut 0 bases from V and 0 bases from J, with 5 bases between. This CDR3 is CASSLDWATNEKLFF. The CDR3 nucleotides are TGTGCCAGCAGCTTAGATTGGGCAACTAATGAAAAACTGTTTTTT.

V and J are TRBV5-1 and TRBJ2-2; a weak D match, TRBD2 (6 bases). There are 15 residues in the CDR3. The V end was cut by 4 bases, the J end by 5 bases, with 15 bases between. CDR1 and CDR2 (germline): SGHRS, YFSETQ. CDR3 sequence: CASSPERGGTGELFF. DNA of the CDR3: TGCGCCAGCAGCCCCGAACGTGGGGGGACCGGGGAGCTGTTTTTT.

This clone is labeled medium-sized. The chain employs TRBV5-4 and TRBJ1-2; tentative D call: TRBD1 (5 bases). Germline V gives CDR1 SGHNT, CDR2 YYREEE (reference sequence). V was trimmed by 0 bases and J by 5 bases, leaving 11 bases between them. The CDR3 has 14 residues. The CDR3 DNA reads TGTGCCAGCAGCTTGGCGAGGGGCGAGTATGGCTACACCTTC. As protein: CASSLARGEYGYTF.

The rearrangement links TRBV10-3 to TRBJ1-6; TRBD1 matches 9 bases. The CDR3 loop spans 17 amino acids. Germline V gene data show CDR1 as ENHRY and CDR2 as SYGVKD. V was clipped by 5 bases and J by 0 bases; unmatched bases: 5. The CDR3 nucleotides are TGTGCCATCAGTCACAGGGGGCCCGGCTCCTATAATTCACCCCTCCACTTT. This translates into CAISHRGPGSYNSPLHF.

V is TRBV18 and J is TRBJ2-7, with a tentative D call TRBD2 (5 bases). Germline V gene lookup returns CDR1 KGHSH and CDR2 LQKENI. The CDR3 spans 12 residues. The V gene lost 3 bases and the J gene lost 5 bases, with 8 bases spanning the gap. The CDR3 protein is CASSPGEHEQYF. The CDR3 DNA follows: TGTGCCAGCTCACCGGGAGAACACGAGCAGTACTTC.

By proportion, this clone is medium-sized (0.01 to 0.1%). CDR3 loop: CASSEAGPLPGFTTNEKLFF. DNA for the CDR3: TGTGCCAGCAGTGAAGCGGGGCCTCTCCCGGGATTCACAACTAATGAAAAACTGTTTTTT. J is TRBJ1-4 and V is TRBV2; possibly TRBD1 for D (5 bases). V lost 0 bases to trimming and J lost 0 bases, with 20 bases between them. Germline loops: CDR1 SNHLY, CDR2 FYNNEI. The CDR3 is 20 amino acids.